The text below deals with one TCR beta chain. A few counts support this clone. The specificity of this receptor is unknown. Base qualities are not at hand, and no much larger clone is one base apart. These data originate in a study of blood T cell repertoires in COVID-19 (dated by TCRdb to between 2020 and 2021). About the study as a whole: Samples from collaborators originated in the United States, Italy and Spain and spanned both the acute and convalescent phases of COVID-19. The material from the prospective study consisted of cDNA or gDNA derived from T cells, B-cell-depleted T cells, or PBMCs. Deeply sampled blood TCRbeta repertoires from subjects exposed to, actively infected with, or recovered from COVID-19 were included in the dataset. The repertoires were released in a freely available public database intended as a resource for research on the immune response to SARS-CoV-2. Samples came from the ongoing ImmuneRACE study (first 160 participants) plus 1,254 subjects from 6 global collaborators. The sample metadata nearly always contained a de-identified subject ID, COVID-19 status, age in years and sex. HLA class I and class II types, where available, came from metadata supplied by the sample provider rather than from assay-based typing.

Points the paper makes about the study in general: The quantity of clinical and demographic metadata differed by source and by participant and was supplied without curation.

CDR1 and CDR2, looked up from the germline V gene, are SGHRS and YFSETQ. From the cysteine through the phenylalanine, the CDR3 covers 16 amino acids. The sequence is cut down to CDR3 DNA, 48 bases in frame from base 1. V lost 0 bases and J lost 0 bases; the stretch between them is 10 bases long. Whole blood was collected in K2EDTA tubes by collaborating institutions according to the institutions' own protocols. For TCRbeta analysis, collaborators shipped samples in one of three forms: frozen whole blood, isolated PBMCs, or DNA extracted from either of those sample types. TCRbeta CDR3 regions were amplified from genomic DNA using the immunoSEQ Assay, a bias-controlled multiplex PCR. On the study's bioinformatics: Within the assay, amplification of reference gene primers was used to estimate how many nucleated cells each sample contained. Sequence reads were collapsed and filtered to measure the absolute abundance of every unique TCRbeta CDR3 rearrangement. For each sample, productive Simpson clonality was calculated as the square root of Simpson's diversity index over productive rearrangements. The table comes from immuneACCESS by way of TCRdb, which keeps in-frame sequences with V and J called. Part of the clones is missing from these tables; in studies checked, under half for an unresolved V gene and the rest for unknown reasons. The V and J calls and clone size come from that table; D and trimming were worked out from the DNA. Counted in this sample were about 10,000 clones; about 80% of them appeared once. 35% to 40% of the sample belongs to the ten largest clones.

This clonotype was obtained from a human donor in a cohort sampled during active COVID-19. Recombination joined TRBV5-1 with TRBJ1-3, with an unclear D gene assignment. Sequences were obtained from peripheral blood. The CDR3 sequence is CASSLGARNSGNTIYF. The nucleotide sequence is given as TGCGCCAGCAGCTTGGGGGCCCGGAACTCTGGAAACACCATATATTTT. Joined to the reference TRBV5-1 and TRBJ1-3 proteins, this CDR3 gives the full variable domain: KAGVTQTPRYLIKTRGQQVTLSCSPISGHRSVSWYQQTPGQGLQFLFEYFSETQRNKGNFPGRFSGRQFSNSRSEMNVSTLELGDSALYLCASSLGARNSGNTIYFGEGSWLTVV.